The 26 T cell receptor beta chains below were found in one sample sequenced in a study of cytomegalovirus exposure and HLA in healthy donors. 60 Vbeta and 13 Jbeta primers were used in PCR. Assay used: immunoSEQ multiplex PCR; TCRdb lists only in-frame clones, some missing. The table lists 95,000 or so clones, about four fifths of them singletons. Sequenced sample: PBMCs. These receptors came from a woman in her thirties or forties in good health and CMV-seronegative.

The DNA of the CDR3 is TGTGCCAGCAGTTTCGCAGGCTACGAGCAGTACTTC. Its translation is CASSFAGYEQYF. The rearrangement uses TRBV6-6 and TRBJ2-7, with D unclear. Germline CDR1 reads MNHNY; CDR2 reads SVGAGI (reference sequence). Trimming stripped 4 bases from V and 3 bases from J, with 7 bases between. This CDR3 is 12 amino acids long.

Turning to this clone: One junction end does not reproduce the germline sequence, and a read error may be involved. The CDR3 DNA reads as TGTGCCCGCAGCCAATCGGAGAATCAGCCCCAGCATTTT. Protein product: CARSQSENQPQHF. The chain carries TRBV16 and TRBJ1-5, with unresolved D. This CDR3 has 13 amino acids. Germline lookup yields CDR1 KGHSY and CDR2 FQNENV. The variable domain in full, with the rest retrieved from reference TRBV16 and TRBJ1-5, is GEEVAQTPKHLVRGEGQKAKLYCAPIKGHSYVFWYQQVLKNEFKFLISFQNENVFDETGMPKERFSAKCLPNSPCSLEIQATKLEDSAVYFCARSQSENQPQHFGDGTRLSIL.

J is TRBJ1-1 and V is TRBV10-1; D remains ambiguous. This CDR3 has 13 amino acids. Germline assignment: CDR1 WNHNN and CDR2 SYGVQD (reference sequence). Trimming shortened V by 5 bases and J by 5 bases, and 12 bases separated the two germline ends. The CDR3 region has the DNA TGCGCCAGCAGTTATGGCCGGGGTACTGAAGCTTTCTTT. Its protein product is CASSYGRGTEAFF.

The rearrangement links TRBV5-1 to TRBJ2-5; 15 nucleotides match TRBD2. Trimming cost V 4 bases and J 4 bases; bases outside gene matches: 14. Germline CDR1 SGHRS, CDR2 YFSETQ. The CDR3 spans 19 residues. The CDR3 reads CASSPPPGTSGGWPETQYF. The DNA for the CDR3 is TGCGCCAGCAGCCCACCCCCCGGGACTAGCGGGGGGTGGCCAGAGACCCAGTACTTC.

This clone was observed once. The chain links TRBV19 to TRBJ2-7, with TRBD1 matching 9 bases. Trimming at V came to 4 bases and at J to 10 bases, leaving 14 bases not matched to a gene. This CDR3 has 15 residues. Germline V gene data show CDR1 as LNHDA and CDR2 as SQIVND (reference sequence). This chain's CDR3 is CASSTAGTGQFDQYF. Written as DNA, the CDR3 is TGTGCCAGTAGTACTGCCGGGACAGGGCAGTTCGATCAGTACTTC.

V is TRBV4-1 and J is TRBJ1-2, with D uncertain. The CDR3 length is 13 residues. With 4 bases removed from V and 4 bases from J, the gap between germline ends came to 10 bases. The germline V gene has CDR1 MGHRA and CDR2 YSYEKL. CDR3 nucleotide sequence: TGCGCCAGCAGCCGTCGGGGTTTCTATGGCTACACCTTC. This translates into CASSRRGFYGYTF.

This chain links TRBV29-1 with TRBJ1-2; TRBD1 might be the D (5 bases). Germline values: CDR1 SQVTM, CDR2 ANQGSEA. Trimming removed 6 bases at V and 6 bases at J, with 14 bases between. CDR3 size: 12 residues. CDR3 region: CSVAGRVDGYTF. CDR3 DNA sequence: TGCAGCGTCGCAGGGAGGGTTGATGGCTACACCTTC.

The chain has TRBV19 and TRBJ1-1; TRBD1 might be the D (6 bases). Germline V gene sequence: CDR1 LNHDA, CDR2 SQIVND (reference sequence). The CDR3 length is 14 residues. Trimming left V 7 bases short and J 4 bases short, with 16 bases between. CDR3 in amino acids: CASTWEGEGTEAFF. The DNA for the CDR3 is TGTGCCAGTACCTGGGAGGGGGAGGGCACTGAAGCTTTCTTT.

V is TRBV25-1 and J is TRBJ2-3; TRBD2 matches 11 bases. The germline V gene encodes CDR1 MGHDK and CDR2 SYGVNS. This CDR3 contains 17 residues. V lost 9 bases, J lost 4 bases, and 15 bases stayed unmatched. In nucleotides, the CDR3 is TGTGCCAGTACTCTAGCGGGGGGCCAAGGGGGGGCAGATACGCAGTATTTT. Amino acid sequence: CASTLAGGQGGADTQYF.

The rearrangement links TRBV15 to TRBJ1-1; 7 bases line up with TRBD1. The germline gives CDR1 LNHNV, CDR2 YYDKDF (reference sequence). CDR3 length: 19 residues. V lost 0 bases, J lost 1 base, and 14 bases stayed unmatched. CDR3 sequence: CATSRDRIIPGQQNTEAFF. The CDR3 coding sequence is TGTGCCACCAGCAGAGATCGGATTATACCGGGACAGCAGAACACTGAAGCTTTCTTT.

The chain has TRBV2 and TRBJ1-3; TRBD1 might be the D (6 bases). Germline V gene data show CDR1 as SNHLY and CDR2 as FYNNEI. V shed 6 bases and J shed 4 bases, with 16 bases lying between them. CDR3 size: 15 residues. DNA for the CDR3: TGTGCCAGCAGCTCCGACAGGACGAGAGGAAACACCATATATTTT. Protein sequence: CASSSDRTRGNTIYF.

This clone was found a few times. The chain joins TRBV5-5 to TRBJ1-1, with 7 nucleotides matching TRBD1. The ends lost 0 bases at V and 7 bases at J; junction bases unmatched: 3. Per the germline V gene, CDR1 is SGHKS and CDR2 is YYEKEE (reference sequence). CDR3 length equals 13 residues. The CDR3 loop is CASSLGNRGEAFF. DNA of the CDR3: TGTGCCAGCAGCTTGGGAAACAGGGGTGAAGCTTTCTTT.

V and J are TRBV6-1 and TRBJ1-5; D not certain. The CDR3 extends over 14 amino acids. The germline V and J ends were trimmed by 9 bases and 4 bases, with 16 bases remaining between them. Germline V gene lookup returns CDR1 MNHNS and CDR2 SASEGT. CDR3 sequence: CASSVPSINQPQHF. Written as DNA, the CDR3 is TGTGCCAGTTCGGTCCCTTCAATAAATCAGCCCCAGCATTTT.

This chain joins TRBV10-1 and TRBJ1-1; no clear D. The CDR3 runs 13 residues. Germline V gene sequence: CDR1 WNHNN, CDR2 SYGVQD (reference sequence). The ends were cut back, 7 bases at V and 1 base at J, with 10 bases in the middle. CDR3 residues: CASNGEKNTEAFF. CDR3 DNA: TGCGCCAGCAACGGGGAAAAGAACACTGAAGCTTTCTTT.

The V call is TRBV9, the J call TRBJ2-5, with TRBD2 identical over 9 bases. There are 16 residues in the CDR3. Germline loops: CDR1 SGDLS, CDR2 YYNGEE. J gave up 5 bases and V 4 bases, and 12 bases lay outside the gene matches. The CDR3 reads CASSSAGGLSGETQYF. For the CDR3, the DNA is TGTGCCAGCAGCTCAGCGGGGGGCCTTTCGGGCGAGACCCAGTACTTC.

The genes are TRBV5-6 and TRBJ2-1, with D unresolved. The V end lost 4 bases, the J end lost 7 bases, and 15 bases lay between the germline ends. Germline V lookup: CDR1 SGHDT, CDR2 YYEEEE. This CDR3 region has 14 residues. CDR3 loop: CASSPRSSSNEQFF. The CDR3 nucleotides read TGTGCCAGCAGCCCTCGGTCTAGTTCGAATGAGCAGTTCTTC.

The V and J genes are TRBV18 and TRBJ2-1; 8 bases align to TRBD2. The germline CDR1 and CDR2 sequences are KGHSH and LQKENI. Germline trimming cut 1 base from V and 4 bases from J; bases unmatched to any gene: 3. This CDR3 spans 15 amino acids. The CDR3 coding sequence is TGTGCCAGCTCACCACTCACTAGCGGTTACAATGAGCAGTTCTTC. Encoded protein: CASSPLTSGYNEQFF. Filled out from reference TRBV18 and TRBJ2-1, the complete variable domain reads NAGVMQNPRHLVRRRGQEARLRCSPMKGHSHVYWYRQLPEEGLKFMVYLQKENIIDESGMPKERFSAEFPKEGPSILRIQQVVRGDSAAYFCASSPLTSGYNEQFFGPGTRLTVL.

The V gene is TRBV7-3, the J gene TRBJ2-7, with a possible D match to TRBD1 (6 bases). Between the trimmed V and J ends, which lost 5 bases and 1 base, there was a span of 15 bases. CDR3 length: 15 residues. The germline gives CDR1 SGHTA, CDR2 FQGTGA. CDR3 bases: TGTGCCAGCAGCCCTTCGGACAGCCGATCCTACGAGCAGTACTTC. Amino acid sequence: CASSPSDSRSYEQYF.

This rearrangement joins TRBV5-4 to TRBJ1-1, with D perhaps matching TRBD1 (6 bases). Germline V gene lookup returns CDR1 SGHNT and CDR2 YYREEE (reference sequence). The CDR3 runs to 15 residues. The ends were cut back, 4 bases at V and 3 bases at J, with 16 bases in the middle. The CDR3 here is CASSPPGHPDTEAFF. In DNA, the CDR3 is TGTGCCAGCAGCCCGCCGGGACACCCGGACACTGAAGCTTTCTTT.

The chain uses TRBV4-3 and TRBJ2-3, with D hard to call. Trimming pared 0 bases from V and 9 bases from J, leaving 7 bases between. Per the germline V gene, CDR1 is LGHNA and CDR2 is YSLEER. CDR3 length: 12 residues. This CDR3 is CASSQEGDTQYF. CDR3 DNA sequence: TGCGCCAGCAGCCAAGAGGGCGACACGCAGTATTTT.

V is TRBV7-2 and J is TRBJ2-7; D perhaps matches TRBD2 (6 bases). The germline V and J ends were trimmed by 3 bases and 0 bases, with 9 bases remaining between them. In germline, CDR1 is SGHTA, CDR2 FQGNSA. The CDR3 extends over 14 amino acids. Written as DNA, the CDR3 is TGTGCCAGCAGCTTCGGGGGTAGCTCCTACGAGCAGTACTTC. This translates into CASSFGGSSYEQYF.

The chain uses TRBV6-5 and TRBJ1-2, with 7 nucleotides matching TRBD1. Germline lookup yields CDR1 MNHEY and CDR2 SVGAGI. V lost 5 bases, J lost 6 bases, and 12 bases stayed unmatched. This CDR3 spans 15 amino acids. The CDR3 region is CASSAFRDSRDGYTF. CDR3 DNA: TGTGCCAGCAGTGCGTTTAGGGACAGTCGGGATGGCTACACCTTC.

The J gene is TRBJ1-6, the V gene TRBV5-1; D perhaps matches TRBD1 (5 bases). Germline CDR1 is SGHRS and CDR2 is YFSETQ. The CDR3 length is 16 residues. The germline V and J ends were trimmed by 4 bases and 8 bases, with 19 bases remaining between them. The CDR3 spells CASSAGGSSGYSPLHF. The CDR3 bases are TGCGCCAGCAGCGCGGGGGGGTCTTCAGGCTATTCACCCCTCCACTTT. Supplemented by reference TRBV5-1 and TRBJ1-6, the full variable domain reads KAGVTQTPRYLIKTRGQQVTLSCSPISGHRSVSWYQQTPGQGLQFLFEYFSETQRNKGNFPGRFSGRQFSNSRSEMNVSTLELGDSALYLCASSAGGSSGYSPLHFGNGTRLTVT.

The chain recombines TRBV9 with TRBJ2-2; tentatively, D is TRBD2 (5 bases). This CDR3 region has 13 residues. With 4 bases removed from V and 7 bases from J, the gap between germline ends came to 11 bases. Germline V lookup: CDR1 SGDLS, CDR2 YYNGEE. The CDR3 region is CASSLLVGGELFF. The CDR3 coding sequence is TGTGCCAGCAGCCTACTAGTTGGCGGGGAGCTGTTTTTT.

V usage is TRBV2 and J usage is TRBJ2-3; 8 bases agree with TRBD2. V trimming: 2 bases; J trimming: 0 bases; junction bases outside the gene matches: 7. Looked up from germline, CDR1 is SNHLY and CDR2 is FYNNEI. This CDR3 region has 17 residues. CDR3 nucleotides: TGTGCCAGCAGTGAATCAGCACTAGCGGCAAGCACAGATACGCAGTATTTT. It translates to CASSESALAASTDTQYF.

The V call is TRBV6-6, the J call TRBJ1-2; a possible D gene is TRBD1 (5 bases). V was trimmed by 5 bases and J by 4 bases, leaving 5 bases between them. Germline CDR1 and CDR2: MNHNY and SVGAGI (reference sequence). The CDR3 is made up of 11 amino acids. This CDR3 reads CASSDSYGYTF. In nucleotides, the CDR3 is TGTGCCAGCAGTGACAGCTATGGCTACACCTTC.